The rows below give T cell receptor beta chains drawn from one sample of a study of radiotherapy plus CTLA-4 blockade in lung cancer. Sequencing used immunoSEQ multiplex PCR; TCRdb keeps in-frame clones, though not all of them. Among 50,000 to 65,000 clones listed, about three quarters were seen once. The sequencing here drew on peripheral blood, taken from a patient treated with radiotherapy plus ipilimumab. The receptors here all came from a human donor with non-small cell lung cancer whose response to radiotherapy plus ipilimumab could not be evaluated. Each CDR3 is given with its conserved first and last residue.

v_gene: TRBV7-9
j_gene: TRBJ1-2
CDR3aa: CASSLGPFGYTF

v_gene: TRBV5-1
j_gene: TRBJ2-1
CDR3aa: CASSLGGQGQVNEQFF

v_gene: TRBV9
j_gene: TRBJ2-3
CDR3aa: CASSVAAGTDTQYF

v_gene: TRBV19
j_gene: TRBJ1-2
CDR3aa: CASSVGTASYGYTF

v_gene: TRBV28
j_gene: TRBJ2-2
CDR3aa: CASKQGAFTGELFF

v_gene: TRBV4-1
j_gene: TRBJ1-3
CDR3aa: CASSHGSGGMAGNTIYF

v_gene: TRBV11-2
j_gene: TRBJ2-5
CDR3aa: CASSLDLAGGQKTQYF

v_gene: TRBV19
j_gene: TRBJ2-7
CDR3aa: CASSSTRYEQYF

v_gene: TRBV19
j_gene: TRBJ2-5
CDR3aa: CASSKTGTDQETQYF

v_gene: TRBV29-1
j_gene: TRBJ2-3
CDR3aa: CSVAGTTSTDTQYF

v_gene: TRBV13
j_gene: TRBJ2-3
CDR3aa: CASSPQTDSSTDTQYF

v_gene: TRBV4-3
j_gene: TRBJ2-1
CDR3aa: CASSQDRRGRAFGNEQFF

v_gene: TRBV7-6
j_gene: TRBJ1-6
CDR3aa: CASSSYPESPLHF

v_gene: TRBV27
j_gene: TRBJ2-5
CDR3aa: CASSPRTLYQETQYF

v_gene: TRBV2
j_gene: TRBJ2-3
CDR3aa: CASSILAGVGTQYF

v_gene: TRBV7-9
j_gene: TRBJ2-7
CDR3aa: CASSGRDRGYEQYF

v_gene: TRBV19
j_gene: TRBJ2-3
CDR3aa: CASSNQGAPDTQYF

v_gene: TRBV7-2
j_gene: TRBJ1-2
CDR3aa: CASSLQGYGYTF

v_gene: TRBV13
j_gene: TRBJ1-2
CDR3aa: CASSSGTGEAQDYF

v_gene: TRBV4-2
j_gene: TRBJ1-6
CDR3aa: CASSQDQVPSSYNSPLHF

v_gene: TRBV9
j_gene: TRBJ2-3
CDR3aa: CASSVPWGGLTDTQYF

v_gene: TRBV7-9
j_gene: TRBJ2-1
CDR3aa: CASSMDRGEQFF

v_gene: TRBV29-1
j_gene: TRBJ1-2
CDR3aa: CSVAGGRDYGYTF

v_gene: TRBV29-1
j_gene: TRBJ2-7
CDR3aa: CSVEATGWDEQYF

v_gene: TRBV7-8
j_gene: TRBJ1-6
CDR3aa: CASSINLDRVLSTPLHF

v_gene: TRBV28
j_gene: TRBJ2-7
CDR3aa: CASSRRRGMNEQYF

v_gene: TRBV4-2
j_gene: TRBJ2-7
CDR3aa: CASSQVRSGNPYEQYF

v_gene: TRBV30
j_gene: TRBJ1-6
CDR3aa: CAWSVGEGGYNSPLHF

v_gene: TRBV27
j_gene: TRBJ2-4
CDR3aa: CASSFRPAVAAKNIQYF

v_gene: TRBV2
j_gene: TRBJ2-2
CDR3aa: CASRLAGGVNTGELFF

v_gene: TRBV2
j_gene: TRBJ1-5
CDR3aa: CASSEERQAPVYSNQPQHF

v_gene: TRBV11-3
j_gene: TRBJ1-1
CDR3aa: CASSLTGHTEAFF

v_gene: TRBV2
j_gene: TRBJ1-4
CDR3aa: CASSEGTGERKLFF

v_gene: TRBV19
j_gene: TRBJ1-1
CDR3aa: CASSKYPPLGTNTEAFF

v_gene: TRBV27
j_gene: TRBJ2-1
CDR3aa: CASSQTSGGRISHNEQFF

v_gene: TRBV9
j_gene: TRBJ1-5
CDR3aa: CASAPTGGRQPQHF

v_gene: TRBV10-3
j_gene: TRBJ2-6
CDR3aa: CAISEEPVSGANVLTF

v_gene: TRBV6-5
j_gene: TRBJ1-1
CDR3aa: CASSSTRQVLTEAFF

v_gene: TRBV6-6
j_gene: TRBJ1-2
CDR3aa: CASSYSTGSTNYGYTF

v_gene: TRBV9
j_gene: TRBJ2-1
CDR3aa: CASSAGAGGYNEQFF

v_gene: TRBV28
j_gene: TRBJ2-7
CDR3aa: CASSSTFERPFQYSYEQYF

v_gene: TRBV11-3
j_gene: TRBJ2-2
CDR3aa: CASSSGLANTGELFF

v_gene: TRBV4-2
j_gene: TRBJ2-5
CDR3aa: CASSPSWAGGEETQYF

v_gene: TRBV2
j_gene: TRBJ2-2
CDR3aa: CASSERRLSGELFF

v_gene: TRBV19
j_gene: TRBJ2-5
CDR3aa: CASSMGGTPGETQYF

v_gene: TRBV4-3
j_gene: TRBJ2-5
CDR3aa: CASSQQWTSGSQETQYF

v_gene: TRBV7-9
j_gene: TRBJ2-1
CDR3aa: CASSRTSGNEQFF

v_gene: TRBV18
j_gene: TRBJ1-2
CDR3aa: CASSPGGHYGYTF

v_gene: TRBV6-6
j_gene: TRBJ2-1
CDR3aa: CASSYILQGARNEQFF

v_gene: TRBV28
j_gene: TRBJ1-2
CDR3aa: CASSMPRMTGKYGYTF

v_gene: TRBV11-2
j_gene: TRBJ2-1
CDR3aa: CASSLETSGGNEQFF

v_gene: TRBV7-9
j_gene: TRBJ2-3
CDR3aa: CASSPLLAVITDTQYF

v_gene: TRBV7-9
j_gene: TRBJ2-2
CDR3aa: CASSLAISAGELFF

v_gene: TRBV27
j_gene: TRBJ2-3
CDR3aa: CASSSGGRHTDTQYF

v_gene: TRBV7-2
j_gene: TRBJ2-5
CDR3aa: CASSPDRGQETQYF